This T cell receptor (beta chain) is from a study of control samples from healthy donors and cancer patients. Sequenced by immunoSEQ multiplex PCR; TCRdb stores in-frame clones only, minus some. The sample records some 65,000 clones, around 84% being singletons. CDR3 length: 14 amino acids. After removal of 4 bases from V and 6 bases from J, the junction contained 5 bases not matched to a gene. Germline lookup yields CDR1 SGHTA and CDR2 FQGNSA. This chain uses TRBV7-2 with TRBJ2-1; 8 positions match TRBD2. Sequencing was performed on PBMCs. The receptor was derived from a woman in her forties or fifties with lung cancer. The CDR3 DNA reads TGTGCCAGCAGCTCCGTAGCGGGGCGCAATGAGCAGTTCTTC. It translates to CASSSVAGRNEQFF.